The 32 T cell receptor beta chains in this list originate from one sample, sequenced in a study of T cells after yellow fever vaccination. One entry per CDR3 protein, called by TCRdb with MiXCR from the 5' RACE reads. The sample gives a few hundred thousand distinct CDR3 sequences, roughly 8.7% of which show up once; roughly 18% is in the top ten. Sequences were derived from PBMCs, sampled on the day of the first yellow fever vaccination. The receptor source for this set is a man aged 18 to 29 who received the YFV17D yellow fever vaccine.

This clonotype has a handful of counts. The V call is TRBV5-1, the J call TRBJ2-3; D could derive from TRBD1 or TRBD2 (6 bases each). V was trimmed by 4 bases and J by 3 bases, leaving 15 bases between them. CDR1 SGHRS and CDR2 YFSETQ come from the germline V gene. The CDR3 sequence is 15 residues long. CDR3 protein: CASSNGGPLTDTQYF. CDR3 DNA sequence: TGCGCCAGCAGCAACGGGGGCCCATTAACAGATACGCAGTATTTT.

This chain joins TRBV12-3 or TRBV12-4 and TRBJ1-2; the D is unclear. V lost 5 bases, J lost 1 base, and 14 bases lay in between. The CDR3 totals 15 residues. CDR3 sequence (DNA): TGTGCCAGCAGTGCGCGGGGTGTAGGTAACTATGGCTACACCTTC. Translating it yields CASSARGVGNYGYTF.

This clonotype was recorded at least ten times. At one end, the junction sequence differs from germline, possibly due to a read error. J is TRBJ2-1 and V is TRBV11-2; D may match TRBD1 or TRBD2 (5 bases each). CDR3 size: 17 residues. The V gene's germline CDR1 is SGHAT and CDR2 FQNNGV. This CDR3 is CASSLEYRWESSNEQFF. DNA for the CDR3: TGTGCCAGCAGCTTAGAGTACAGGTGGGAGTCCTCCAATGAGCAGTTCTTC. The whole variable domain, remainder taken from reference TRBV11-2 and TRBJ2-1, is EAGVAQSPRYKIIEKRQSVAFWCNPISGHATLYWYQQILGQGPKLLIQFQNNGVVDDSQLPKDRFSAERLKGVDSTLKIQPAKLEDSAVYLCASSLEYRWESSNEQFFGPGTRLTVL.

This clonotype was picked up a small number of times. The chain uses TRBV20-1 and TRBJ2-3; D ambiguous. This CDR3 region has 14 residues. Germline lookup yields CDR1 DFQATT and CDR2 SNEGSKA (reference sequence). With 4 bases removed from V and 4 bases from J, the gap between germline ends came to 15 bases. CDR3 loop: CSAKTGSQADTQYF. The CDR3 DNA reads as TGCAGTGCTAAGACGGGTTCCCAGGCAGATACGCAGTATTTT.

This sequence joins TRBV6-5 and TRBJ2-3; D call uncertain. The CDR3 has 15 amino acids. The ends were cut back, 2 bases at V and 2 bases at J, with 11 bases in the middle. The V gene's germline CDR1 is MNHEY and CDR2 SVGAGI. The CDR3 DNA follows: TGTGCCAGCAGTTACGACGGGTCAGTCACAGATACGCAGTATTTT. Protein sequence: CASSYDGSVTDTQYF.

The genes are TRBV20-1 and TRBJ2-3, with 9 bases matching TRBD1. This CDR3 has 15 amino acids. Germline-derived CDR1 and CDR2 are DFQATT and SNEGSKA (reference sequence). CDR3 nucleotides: TGCTGCTCCTGGACCCGGGACAGGGGCACAGATACGCAGTATTTT. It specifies CCSWTRDRGTDTQYF.

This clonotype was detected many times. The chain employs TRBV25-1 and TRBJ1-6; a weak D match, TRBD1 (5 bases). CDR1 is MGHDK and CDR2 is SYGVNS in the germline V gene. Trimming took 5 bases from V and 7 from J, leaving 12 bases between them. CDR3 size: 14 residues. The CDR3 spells CASSPGTGNSPLHF. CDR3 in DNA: TGTGCCAGCAGTCCCGGGACGGGAAATTCACCCCTCCACTTT.

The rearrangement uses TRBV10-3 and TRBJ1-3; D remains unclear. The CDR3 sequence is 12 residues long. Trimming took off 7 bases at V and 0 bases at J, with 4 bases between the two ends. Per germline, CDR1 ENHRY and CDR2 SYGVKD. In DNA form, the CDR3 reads TGTGCCATCAAACGCTCTGGAAACACCATATATTTT. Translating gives CAIKRSGNTIYF.

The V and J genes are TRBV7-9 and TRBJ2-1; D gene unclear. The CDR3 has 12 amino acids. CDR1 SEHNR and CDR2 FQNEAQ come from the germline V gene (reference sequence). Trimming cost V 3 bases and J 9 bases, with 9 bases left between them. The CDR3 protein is CASSFGLVEQFF. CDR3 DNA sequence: TGTGCCAGCAGCTTTGGTCTAGTTGAGCAGTTCTTC. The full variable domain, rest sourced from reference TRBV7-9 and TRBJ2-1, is DTGVSQNPRHKITKRGQNVTFRCDPISEHNRLYWYRQTLGQGPEFLTYFQNEAQLEKSRLLSDRFSAERPKGSFSTLEIQRTEQGDSAMYLCASSFGLVEQFFGPGTRLTVL.

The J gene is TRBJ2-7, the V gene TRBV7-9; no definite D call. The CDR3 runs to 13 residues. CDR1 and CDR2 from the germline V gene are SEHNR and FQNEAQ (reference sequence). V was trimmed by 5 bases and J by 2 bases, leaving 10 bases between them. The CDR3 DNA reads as TGTGCCAGCAGCACGTGGGGTGCCTACGAGCAGTACTTC. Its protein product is CASSTWGAYEQYF. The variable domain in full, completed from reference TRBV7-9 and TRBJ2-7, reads DTGVSQNPRHKITKRGQNVTFRCDPISEHNRLYWYRQTLGQGPEFLTYFQNEAQLEKSRLLSDRFSAERPKGSFSTLEIQRTEQGDSAMYLCASSTWGAYEQYFGPGTRLTVT.

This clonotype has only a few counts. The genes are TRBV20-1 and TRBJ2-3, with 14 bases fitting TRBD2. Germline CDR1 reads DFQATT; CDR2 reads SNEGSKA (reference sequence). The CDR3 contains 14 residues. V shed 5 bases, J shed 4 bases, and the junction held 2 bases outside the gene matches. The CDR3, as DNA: TGCAGTGCTGCGACTAGCGGGGGGGCAGATACGCAGTATTTT. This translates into CSAATSGGADTQYF.

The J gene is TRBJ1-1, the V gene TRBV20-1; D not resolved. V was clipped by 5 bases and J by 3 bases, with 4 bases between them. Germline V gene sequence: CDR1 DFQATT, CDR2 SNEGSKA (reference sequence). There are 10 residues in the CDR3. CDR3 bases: TGCAGTGCTGGGGACACTGAAGCTTTCTTT. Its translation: CSAGDTEAFF.

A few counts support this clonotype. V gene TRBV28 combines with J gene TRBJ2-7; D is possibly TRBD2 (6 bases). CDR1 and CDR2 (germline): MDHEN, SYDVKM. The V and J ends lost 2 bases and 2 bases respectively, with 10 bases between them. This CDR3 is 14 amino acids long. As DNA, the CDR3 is TGTGCCAGCAGTTTAGGGGGGACGGCCTACGAGCAGTACGTC. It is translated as CASSLGGTAYEQYV.

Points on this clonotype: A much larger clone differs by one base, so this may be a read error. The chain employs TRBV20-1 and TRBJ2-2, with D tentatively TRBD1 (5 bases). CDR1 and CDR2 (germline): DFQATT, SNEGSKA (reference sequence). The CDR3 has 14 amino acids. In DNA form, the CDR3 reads TGCATTGCTAGAGATAAAGGGGACACCGGGGAGCTGTTTTTT. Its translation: CIARDKGDTGELFF.

CDR3 sequence: CASSQTGRINYGYTF. The CDR3 coding sequence is TGTGCCAGCAGCCAAACGGGACGGATAAACTATGGCTACACCTTC. The chain carries TRBV5-5 and TRBJ1-2, with D possibly matching TRBD1 (5 bases). V lost 4 bases, J lost 2 bases, and 15 bases lay in between. Germline loops: CDR1 SGHKS, CDR2 YYEKEE (reference sequence). The CDR3 spans 15 residues.

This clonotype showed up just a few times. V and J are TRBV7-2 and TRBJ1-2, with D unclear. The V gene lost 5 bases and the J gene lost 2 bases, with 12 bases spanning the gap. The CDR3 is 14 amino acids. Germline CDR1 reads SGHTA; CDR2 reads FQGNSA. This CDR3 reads CASSATGDNYGYTF. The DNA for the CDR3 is TGTGCCAGCAGCGCAACGGGAGACAACTATGGCTACACCTTC. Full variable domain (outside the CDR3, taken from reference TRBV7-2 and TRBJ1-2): GAGVSQSPSNKVTEKGKDVELRCDPISGHTALYWYRQSLGQGLEFLIYFQGNSAPDKSGLPSDRFSAERTGGSVSTLTIQRTQQEDSAVYLCASSATGDNYGYTFGSGTRLTVV.

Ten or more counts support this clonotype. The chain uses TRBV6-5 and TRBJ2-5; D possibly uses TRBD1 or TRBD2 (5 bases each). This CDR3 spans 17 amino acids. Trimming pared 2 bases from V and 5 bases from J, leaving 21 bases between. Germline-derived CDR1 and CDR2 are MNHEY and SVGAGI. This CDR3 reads CASSYIGTAPRVETQYF. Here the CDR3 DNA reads TGTGCCAGCAGTTACATCGGGACGGCACCTAGGGTGGAGACCCAGTACTTC.

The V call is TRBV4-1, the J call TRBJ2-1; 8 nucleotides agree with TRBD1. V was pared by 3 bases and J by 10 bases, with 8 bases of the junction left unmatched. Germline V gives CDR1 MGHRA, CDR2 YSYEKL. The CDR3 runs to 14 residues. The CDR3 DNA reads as TGCGCCAGCAGCCAGGAGGACAGGGCGTGGGAGCAGTTCTTC. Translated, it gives CASSQEDRAWEQFF.

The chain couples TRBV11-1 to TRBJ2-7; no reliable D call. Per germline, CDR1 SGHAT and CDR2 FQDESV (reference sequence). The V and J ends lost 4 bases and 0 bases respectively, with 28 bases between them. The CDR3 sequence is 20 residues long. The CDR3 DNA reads TGTGCCAGCAGCTCGGAACAGCCGAACGAATCCCCTACCCTCTCCTACGAGCAGTACTTC. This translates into CASSSEQPNESPTLSYEQYF.

CDR3 residues: CASSGMAQYF. The DNA for the CDR3 is TGTGCCAGCAGCGGCATGGCCCAGTACTTC. The chain uses TRBV7-9 and TRBJ2-5; D call uncertain. V lost 5 bases, J lost 9 bases, and 7 bases lay in between. CDR1 SEHNR and CDR2 FQNEAQ come from the germline V gene (reference sequence). The CDR3 covers 10 residues. The whole variable domain, remainder taken from reference TRBV7-9 and TRBJ2-5, is DTGVSQNPRHKITKRGQNVTFRCDPISEHNRLYWYRQTLGQGPEFLTYFQNEAQLEKSRLLSDRFSAERPKGSFSTLEIQRTEQGDSAMYLCASSGMAQYFGPGTRLLVL.

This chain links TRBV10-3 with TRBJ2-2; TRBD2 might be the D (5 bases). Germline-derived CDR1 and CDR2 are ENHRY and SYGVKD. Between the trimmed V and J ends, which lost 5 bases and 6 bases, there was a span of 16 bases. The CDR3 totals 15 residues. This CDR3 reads CAISPGSTGAGELFF. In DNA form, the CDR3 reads TGTGCCATCAGTCCGGGATCCACGGGCGCCGGGGAGCTGTTTTTT.

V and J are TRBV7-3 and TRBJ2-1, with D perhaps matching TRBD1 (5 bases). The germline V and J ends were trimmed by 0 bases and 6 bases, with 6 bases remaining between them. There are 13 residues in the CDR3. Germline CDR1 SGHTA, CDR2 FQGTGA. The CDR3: CASSLTGRNEQFF. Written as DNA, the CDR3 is TGTGCCAGCAGCTTAACGGGGCGCAATGAGCAGTTCTTC.

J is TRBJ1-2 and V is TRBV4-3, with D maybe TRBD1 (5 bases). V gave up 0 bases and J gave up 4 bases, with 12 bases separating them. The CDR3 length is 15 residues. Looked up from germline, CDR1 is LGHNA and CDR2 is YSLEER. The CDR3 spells CASSQDWGGGYGYTF. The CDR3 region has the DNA TGCGCCAGCAGCCAAGATTGGGGGGGTGGCTATGGCTACACCTTC.

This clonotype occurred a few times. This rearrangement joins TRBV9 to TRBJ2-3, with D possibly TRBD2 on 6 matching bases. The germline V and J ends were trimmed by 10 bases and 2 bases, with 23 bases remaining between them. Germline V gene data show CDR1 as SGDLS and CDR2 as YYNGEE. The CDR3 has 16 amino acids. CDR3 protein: CAGSPSGTSFTDTQYF. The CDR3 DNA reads TGTGCCGGCTCCCCGTCCGGGACTTCCTTCACAGATACGCAGTATTTT.

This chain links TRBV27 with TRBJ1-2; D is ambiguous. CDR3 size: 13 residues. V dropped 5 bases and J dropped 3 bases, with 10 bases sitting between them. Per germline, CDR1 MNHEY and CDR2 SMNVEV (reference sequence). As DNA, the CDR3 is TGTGCCAGCAGTGAGGGCCCGGACTATGGCTACACCTTC. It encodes CASSEGPDYGYTF.

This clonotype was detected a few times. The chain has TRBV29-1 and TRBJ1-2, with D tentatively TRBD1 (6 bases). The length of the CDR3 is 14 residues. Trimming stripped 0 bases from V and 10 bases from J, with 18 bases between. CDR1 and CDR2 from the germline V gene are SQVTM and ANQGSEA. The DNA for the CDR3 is TGCAGCGTTGAAGATCTTGGGGGCCAAAGGCCCTACACCTTC. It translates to CSVEDLGGQRPYTF.

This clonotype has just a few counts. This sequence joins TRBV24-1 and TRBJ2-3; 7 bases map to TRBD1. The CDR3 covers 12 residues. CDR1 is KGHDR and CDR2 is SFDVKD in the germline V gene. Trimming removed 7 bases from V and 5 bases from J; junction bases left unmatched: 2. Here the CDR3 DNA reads TGTGCCACCAGCAACAGGGGAGATACGCAGTATTTT. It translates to CATSNRGDTQYF.

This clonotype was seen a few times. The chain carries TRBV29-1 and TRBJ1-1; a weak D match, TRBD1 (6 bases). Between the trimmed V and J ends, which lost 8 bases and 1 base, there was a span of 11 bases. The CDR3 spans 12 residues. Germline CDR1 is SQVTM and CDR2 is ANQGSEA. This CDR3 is CSTRGPNTEAFF. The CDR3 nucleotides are TGCAGCACCAGGGGCCCGAACACTGAAGCTTTCTTT.

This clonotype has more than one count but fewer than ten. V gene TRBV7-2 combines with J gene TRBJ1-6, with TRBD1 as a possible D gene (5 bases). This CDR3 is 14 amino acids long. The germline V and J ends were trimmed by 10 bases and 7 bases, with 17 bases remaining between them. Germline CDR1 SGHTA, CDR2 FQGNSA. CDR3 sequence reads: CATPGPGPNSPLHF. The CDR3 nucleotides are TGTGCCACCCCGGGTCCGGGGCCCAATTCACCCCTCCACTTT.

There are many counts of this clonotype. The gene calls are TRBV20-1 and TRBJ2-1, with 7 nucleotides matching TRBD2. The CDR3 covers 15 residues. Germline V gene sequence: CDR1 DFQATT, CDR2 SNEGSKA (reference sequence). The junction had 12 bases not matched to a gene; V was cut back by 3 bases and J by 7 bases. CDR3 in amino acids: CSARPSGGSWNEQFF. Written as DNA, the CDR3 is TGCAGTGCTAGGCCATCGGGGGGTTCGTGGAATGAGCAGTTCTTC.

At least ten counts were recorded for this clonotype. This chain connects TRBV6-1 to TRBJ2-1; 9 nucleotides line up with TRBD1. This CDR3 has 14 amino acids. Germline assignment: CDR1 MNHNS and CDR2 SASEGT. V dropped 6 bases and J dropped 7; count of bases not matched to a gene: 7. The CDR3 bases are TGTGCCAGCAGATCCACAGGGGGCGAGAATGAGCAGTTCTTC. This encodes CASRSTGGENEQFF.

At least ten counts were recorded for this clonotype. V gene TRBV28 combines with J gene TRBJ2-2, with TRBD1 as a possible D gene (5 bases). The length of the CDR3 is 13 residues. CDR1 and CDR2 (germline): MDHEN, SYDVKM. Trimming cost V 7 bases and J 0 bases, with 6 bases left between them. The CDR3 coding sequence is TGTGCCAGCAAACAGGCGAACACCGGGGAGCTGTTTTTT. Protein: CASKQANTGELFF.